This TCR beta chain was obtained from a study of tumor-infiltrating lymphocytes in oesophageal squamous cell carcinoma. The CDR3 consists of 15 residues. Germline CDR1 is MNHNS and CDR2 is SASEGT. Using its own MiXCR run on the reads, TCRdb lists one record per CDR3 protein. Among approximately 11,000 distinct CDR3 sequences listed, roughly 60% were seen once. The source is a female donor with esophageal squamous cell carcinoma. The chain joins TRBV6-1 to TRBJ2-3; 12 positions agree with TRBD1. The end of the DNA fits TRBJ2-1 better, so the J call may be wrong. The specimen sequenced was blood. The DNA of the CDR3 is TGTGCCAGCAGTCCCGGGACAGGGGGCACGAATGAGCAGTTCTTC. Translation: CASSPGTGGTNEQFF.